The 28 T cell receptor beta chains given below trace back to one sample, sequenced in a study of blood T cells in healthy people across ages. The second PCR ran roughly 6 to 11 cycles with a sample-barcoded 5' primer and J-beta primers. In TCRdb, the 5' RACE reads were re-called with MiXCR into one record per CDR3 protein. The table records about 1.6 million distinct CDR3 sequences, roughly 32% of them present only once. The specimen sequenced was blood. These receptors all come from a woman younger than 45 in good health.

This sequence joins TRBV6-1 and TRBJ2-3; either TRBD1 or TRBD2 may fit D (5 bases each). Trimming stripped 6 bases from V and 4 bases from J, with 14 bases between. The CDR3 extends over 14 amino acids. The V gene's germline CDR1 is MNHNS and CDR2 SASEGT. The CDR3: CASREPGTSDTQYF. DNA for the CDR3: TGTGCCAGCAGGGAACCCGGGACCTCAGATACGCAGTATTTT.

This clonotype has just a few counts. The gene calls are TRBV7-3 and TRBJ2-1; D may be TRBD1 (5 bases). Trimming took off 5 bases at V and 6 bases at J, with 11 bases between the two ends. The CDR3 has 13 amino acids. Germline V gene lookup returns CDR1 SGHTA and CDR2 FQGTGA. DNA for the CDR3: TGTGCCAGCAGCCCCCAGGGAATCAATGAGCAGTTCTTC. This gives the protein CASSPQGINEQFF.

This clonotype was detected a few times. An end of the junction does not agree with germline; a read error may underlie this. The V gene is TRBV4-1, the J gene TRBJ2-7; weak D call: TRBD2 (6 bases). Germline V gene sequence: CDR1 MGHRA, CDR2 YSYEKL. The CDR3 is 14 residues long. CDR3 region: CASSQEGGAYEQYF. The CDR3 nucleotides read TGTGCCAGCAGCCAAGAGGGCGGGGCCTACGAGCAGTACTTC.

This clonotype was detected a few times. The V and J genes are TRBV27 and TRBJ1-5, with D possibly TRBD1 on 5 matching bases. The V end lost 2 bases, the J end lost 6 bases, and 11 bases lay between the germline ends. Germline CDR1 is MNHEY and CDR2 is SMNVEV (reference sequence). This CDR3 region has 14 residues. CDR3 amino acids: CASSLGALGQPQHF. The CDR3 DNA reads as TGTGCCAGCAGTTTAGGGGCTCTCGGTCAGCCCCAGCATTTT.

The J gene is TRBJ1-6, the V gene TRBV4-1; tentative D call: TRBD1 (5 bases). The V end was cut by 4 bases, the J end by 9 bases, with 16 bases between. The CDR3 length is 15 residues. Germline assignment: CDR1 MGHRA and CDR2 YSYEKL. The CDR3 loop is CASSPSSRVTSPLHF. The CDR3, as DNA: TGCGCCAGCAGCCCAAGTTCCAGGGTAACTTCACCCCTCCACTTT.

This clonotype was seen many times. The chain joins TRBV3-1 to TRBJ1-4; D not resolved. Germline V gives CDR1 LGHDT, CDR2 YNNKEL (reference sequence). The CDR3 loop spans 12 amino acids. With 1 base removed from V and 8 bases from J, the gap between germline ends came to 5 bases. The CDR3 region is CASSQGGEKLFF. CDR3 DNA sequence: TGTGCCAGCAGCCAAGGGGGAGAAAAACTGTTTTTT.

Comments on this clonotype: A much larger clone differs from this one at a single base, so this may be a read error. The V and J genes are TRBV5-1 and TRBJ2-7, with D unresolved. Gene TRBJ2-1 matches the end of the DNA better, so the J call may be wrong. The germline V gene encodes CDR1 SGHRS and CDR2 YFSETQ. The CDR3 spans 14 residues. CDR3 bases: TGCGTCAGCAGCTCGCAGGACGGGTACAATGAGCAGTTCTTC. It yields the protein CVSSSQDGYNEQFF.

Turning to this clonotype: An end of the junction differs from the germline gene, which may be a read error. This chain joins TRBV12-3 or TRBV12-4 and TRBJ2-1, with D perhaps TRBD1 (6 bases). The CDR3 spans 15 residues. Here the CDR3 DNA reads TGTGCCAGCAGTTGGACAGCCTACCTCTACGATGAGCAGTTCTTC. Amino acid sequence: CASSWTAYLYDEQFF.

Many counts were recorded for this clonotype. The rearrangement links TRBV7-9 to TRBJ2-1, with 10 bases aligning to TRBD2. Per the germline V gene, CDR1 is SEHNR and CDR2 is FQNEAQ (reference sequence). With 4 bases clipped from V and 3 bases from J, the junction kept 12 bases outside the gene matches. This CDR3 spans 18 amino acids. The DNA of the CDR3 is TGTGCCAGCAGCTCCCAGGGCAGACTAGCGGGCCTCTACAATGAGCAGTTCTTC. Translated: CASSSQGRLAGLYNEQFF.

This clonotype turned up a few times. The rearrangement uses TRBV7-2 and TRBJ2-7; D possibly corresponds to TRBD1 (6 bases). V lost 4 bases and J lost 1, with 17 bases in between. The V gene's germline CDR1 is SGHTA and CDR2 FQGNSA. CDR3 length: 16 amino acids. The chain's CDR3 is CASSSLFDRRSYEQYF. The CDR3 DNA sequence: TGTGCCAGCAGCTCCCTTTTTGACAGGAGATCCTACGAGCAGTACTTC.

This chain joins TRBV27 and TRBJ2-7, with D unresolved. Germline V gives CDR1 MNHEY, CDR2 SMNVEV (reference sequence). This CDR3 comprises 13 residues. The V end was cut by 5 bases, the J end by 0 bases, with 8 bases between. The CDR3 DNA follows: TGTGCCAGCAGTCCATCAATCTCCTACGAGCAGTACTTC. Protein sequence: CASSPSISYEQYF.

The CDR3 loop reads CASSSRADQSYNEQFF. CDR3 sequence (DNA): TGTGCCAGCAGCTCCCGGGCGGACCAGAGCTACAATGAGCAGTTCTTC. V gene TRBV11-2 combines with J gene TRBJ2-1; D is unclear. Germline V lookup: CDR1 SGHAT, CDR2 FQNNGV. The CDR3 is made up of 16 amino acids. V lost 4 bases and J lost 3, with 16 bases in between.

This clonotype showed up many times. CDR3 bases: TGCAGCGCCGAGGGGGGGAGCGAGCAGTACTTC. This translates into CSAEGGSEQYF. The chain joins TRBV29-1 to TRBJ2-7; a weak D match, TRBD2 (7 bases). The CDR3 contains 11 residues. The V and J ends lost 7 bases and 6 bases respectively, with 13 bases between them. CDR1 is SQVTM and CDR2 is ANQGSEA in the germline V gene.

This clonotype came up many times. The J gene is TRBJ1-1, the V gene TRBV4-1; no definite D call. V lost 0 bases to trimming and J lost 3 bases, with 5 bases between them. In germline, CDR1 is MGHRA, CDR2 YSYEKL. The CDR3 extends over 13 amino acids. CDR3 sequence reads: CASSQDGDTEAFF. DNA for the CDR3: TGCGCCAGCAGCCAAGACGGGGACACTGAAGCTTTCTTT.

Concerning this clonotype itself: With a much larger clone just one base away, this may be a read error. The chain uses TRBV20-1 and TRBJ2-3, with 7 bases identical to TRBD1. The V and J ends lost 3 bases and 2 bases, in that order; junction bases with no gene match: 5. The CDR3 runs to 14 residues. The germline V gene has CDR1 DFQATT and CDR2 SNEGSKA (reference sequence). CDR3 protein: CSASPGQFTDTQYF. In nucleotides, the CDR3 is TGCAGTGCTAGCCCGGGACAGTTCACAGATACGCAGTATTTT.

This clonotype has only a few counts. The chain carries TRBV6-6 and TRBJ1-2, with TRBD1 as a possible D gene (5 bases). Germline loops: CDR1 MNHNY, CDR2 SVGAGI (reference sequence). CDR3 size: 12 residues. Trimming took 8 bases from V and 4 from J, leaving 11 bases between them. The CDR3 DNA follows: TGTGCCAGCTCTGGGGGAAGCTATGGCTACACCTTC. This sequence encodes CASSGGSYGYTF.

A few counts support this clonotype. This rearrangement joins TRBV5-1 to TRBJ2-2; 7 nucleotides agree with TRBD2. With V trimmed by 0 bases and J by 6 bases, 11 bases remained unmatched. The length of the CDR3 is 17 residues. Germline V gene sequence: CDR1 SGHRS, CDR2 YFSETQ. In nucleotides, the CDR3 is TGCGCCAGCAGCTTGGGGGCCAGGACTAGTGAGGCCGGGGAGCTGTTTTTT. Translating it yields CASSLGARTSEAGELFF.

The rearrangement joins TRBV7-3 to TRBJ2-3; 9 nucleotides agree with TRBD2. V lost 6 bases and J lost 5; bases outside the gene matches: 12. The CDR3 runs 16 residues. Germline CDR1 reads SGHTA; CDR2 reads FQGTGA. The CDR3 spells CASSHLAGGLGDTQYF. In DNA form, the CDR3 reads TGTGCCAGCAGTCACTTGGCGGGGGGGCTGGGAGATACGCAGTATTTT.

As concerns this clonotype: The junction departs from the called germline gene at one end, perhaps through a read error. V gene TRBV4-1 combines with J gene TRBJ1-4; possibly TRBD1 for D (5 bases). Germline loops: CDR1 MGHRA, CDR2 YSYEKL. The CDR3 is 17 residues long. The CDR3 coding sequence is TGCGCCAGCAGCCAAAACCCTCTAGGGGCAACTAATGAAAAACGGTTTTTT. This sequence encodes CASSQNPLGATNEKRFF.

Only a few counts were recorded for this clonotype. The CDR3 DNA sequence: TGCAGTGCTAGAGGCCGGGAGAGCTACAATGAGCAGTTCTTC. This translates into CSARGRESYNEQFF. The genes are TRBV20-1 and TRBJ2-1; weak D call: TRBD2 (6 bases). Germline lookup yields CDR1 DFQATT and CDR2 SNEGSKA (reference sequence). V lost 1 base to trimming and J lost 3 bases, with 10 bases between them. This CDR3 is built from 14 residues.

This clonotype was observed many times. CDR3 DNA: TGTGCCAGCAGCTTAGTCAAGGCTACCGGGGAGCTGTTTTTT. Encoded protein: CASSLVKATGELFF. The V call is TRBV7-2, the J call TRBJ2-2; no reliable D call. V shed 1 base and J shed 5 bases, with 8 bases lying between them. The CDR3 is 14 amino acids. In germline, CDR1 is SGHTA, CDR2 FQGNSA.

This clonotype came up a few times. The chain uses TRBV15 and TRBJ1-4; D not resolved. The V gene's germline CDR1 is LNHNV and CDR2 YYDKDF (reference sequence). This CDR3 has 14 amino acids. Trimming shortened V by 2 bases and J by 10 bases, and 14 bases separated the two germline ends. CDR3 sequence: CATSRQEPSVKLFF. For the CDR3, the DNA is TGTGCCACCAGCAGACAGGAACCCTCCGTAAAACTGTTTTTT.

This clonotype was observed a handful of times. The chain employs TRBV5-1 and TRBJ2-5; D not resolved. CDR3 length: 13 residues. Trimming pared 4 bases from V and 2 bases from J, leaving 9 bases between. CDR1 is SGHRS, CDR2 YFSETQ, per germline. DNA of the CDR3: TGCGCCAGCAGCCCACCCACTCAAGAGACCCAGTACTTC. Amino acids: CASSPPTQETQYF. Full variable domain (remainder filled in from reference TRBV5-1 and TRBJ2-5): KAGVTQTPRYLIKTRGQQVTLSCSPISGHRSVSWYQQTPGQGLQFLFEYFSETQRNKGNFPGRFSGRQFSNSRSEMNVSTLELGDSALYLCASSPPTQETQYFGPGTRLLVL.

The rearrangement uses TRBV12-3 or TRBV12-4 and TRBJ2-6; 7 bases are shared with TRBD2. V lost 8 bases and J lost 4; bases outside the gene matches: 11. This CDR3 has 16 residues. The DNA for the CDR3 is TGTGCCAGCGTCTGGGGCGGGAGATGGGGGGCCAACGTCCTGACTTTC. It codes for CASVWGGRWGANVLTF.

This chain joins TRBV7-2 and TRBJ2-7; TRBD1 agrees at 11 bases. The closer fit of TRBJ2-5 to the DNA end suggests the J call may be wrong. Germline V gives CDR1 SGHTA, CDR2 FQGNSA. This CDR3 is built from 15 residues. The CDR3 nucleotides are TGTGCCAGCAGCCCGTGGACAGGGGGCGGAGTGACCCAGTACTTC. Translating it yields CASSPWTGGGVTQYF.

This clonotype was detected a few times. The chain combines TRBV2 with TRBJ2-5, with TRBD1 as a possible D gene (5 bases). Germline V gene sequence: CDR1 SNHLY, CDR2 FYNNEI. The V and J ends lost 5 bases and 5 bases respectively, with 15 bases between them. The length of the CDR3 is 14 residues. In DNA, the CDR3 is TGTGCCAGCAGTACGGAGTGGGGCCGGGAGACCCAGTACTTC. Protein sequence: CASSTEWGRETQYF. Full variable domain (outside the CDR3, taken from reference TRBV2 and TRBJ2-5): EPEVTQTPSHQVTQMGQEVILRCVPISNHLYFYWYRQILGQKVEFLVSFYNNEISEKSEIFDDQFSVERPDGSNFTLKIRSTKLEDSAMYFCASSTEWGRETQYFGPGTRLLVL.

This clonotype was counted only a few times. V usage is TRBV30 and J usage is TRBJ2-3; the match to TRBD1 covers 10 bases. Germline V gives CDR1 GTSNPN, CDR2 SVGIG (reference sequence). V gave up 0 bases and J gave up 3 bases; unmatched junction bases: 3. The CDR3 runs 15 residues. This chain's CDR3 is CAWSVRGQGTDTQYF. The DNA of the CDR3 is TGTGCCTGGAGTGTACGGGGACAGGGGACAGATACGCAGTATTTT.

The chain has TRBV5-1 and TRBJ1-1; D not resolved. Germline V CDR1 and CDR2: SGHRS, YFSETQ. The CDR3 has 16 residues. With 0 bases removed from V and 5 bases from J, the gap between germline ends came to 17 bases. CDR3 sequence reads: CASSLERGLGGTEAFF. CDR3 nucleotide sequence: TGCGCCAGCAGCTTGGAGCGGGGATTGGGAGGAACTGAAGCTTTCTTT.